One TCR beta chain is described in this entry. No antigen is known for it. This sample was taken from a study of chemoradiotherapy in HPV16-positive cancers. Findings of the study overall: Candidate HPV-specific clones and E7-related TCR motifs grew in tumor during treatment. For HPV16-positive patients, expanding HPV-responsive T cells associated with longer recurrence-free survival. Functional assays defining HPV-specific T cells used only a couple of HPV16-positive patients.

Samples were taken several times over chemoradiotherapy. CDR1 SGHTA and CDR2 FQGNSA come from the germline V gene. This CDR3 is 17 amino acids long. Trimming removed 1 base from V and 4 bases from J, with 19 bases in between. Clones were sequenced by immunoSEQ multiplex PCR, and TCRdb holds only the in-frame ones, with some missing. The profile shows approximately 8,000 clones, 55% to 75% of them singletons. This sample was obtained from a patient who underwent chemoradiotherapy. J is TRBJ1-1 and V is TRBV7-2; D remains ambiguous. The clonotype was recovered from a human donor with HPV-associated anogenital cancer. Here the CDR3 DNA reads TGTGCCAGCAGCTTAGATCCAGGATATCGGCGGGGCACTGAAGCTTTCTTT. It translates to CASSLDPGYRRGTEAFF. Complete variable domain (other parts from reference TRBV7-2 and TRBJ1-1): GAGVSQSPSNKVTEKGKDVELRCDPISGHTALYWYRQSLGQGLEFLIYFQGNSAPDKSGLPSDRFSAERTGGSVSTLTIQRTQQEDSAVYLCASSLDPGYRRGTEAFFGQGTRLTVV.